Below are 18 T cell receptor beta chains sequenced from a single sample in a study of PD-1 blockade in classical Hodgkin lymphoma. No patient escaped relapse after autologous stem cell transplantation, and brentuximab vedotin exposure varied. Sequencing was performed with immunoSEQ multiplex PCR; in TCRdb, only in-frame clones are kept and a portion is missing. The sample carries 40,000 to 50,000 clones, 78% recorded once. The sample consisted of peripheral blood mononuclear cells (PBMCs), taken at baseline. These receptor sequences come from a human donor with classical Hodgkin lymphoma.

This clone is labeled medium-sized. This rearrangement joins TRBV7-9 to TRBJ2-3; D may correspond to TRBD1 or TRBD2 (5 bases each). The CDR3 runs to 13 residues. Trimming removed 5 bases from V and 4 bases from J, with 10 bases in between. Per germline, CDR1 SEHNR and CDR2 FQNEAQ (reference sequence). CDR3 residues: CASSTRGPDTQYF. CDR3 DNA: TGTGCCAGCAGCACCCGGGGCCCAGATACGCAGTATTTT.

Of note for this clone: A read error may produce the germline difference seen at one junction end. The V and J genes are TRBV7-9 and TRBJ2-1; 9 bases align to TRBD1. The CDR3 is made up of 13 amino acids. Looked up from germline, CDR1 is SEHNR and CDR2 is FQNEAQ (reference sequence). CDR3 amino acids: CASSKQGANEQLF. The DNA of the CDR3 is TGTGCCAGCAGCAAACAGGGGGCGAATGAGCAGCTCTTC. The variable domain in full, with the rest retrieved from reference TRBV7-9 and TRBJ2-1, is DTGVSQNPRHKITKRGQNVTFRCDPISEHNRLYWYRQTLGQGPEFLTYFQNEAQLEKSRLLSDRFSAERPKGSFSTLEIQRTEQGDSAMYLCASSKQGANEQLFGPGTRLTVL.

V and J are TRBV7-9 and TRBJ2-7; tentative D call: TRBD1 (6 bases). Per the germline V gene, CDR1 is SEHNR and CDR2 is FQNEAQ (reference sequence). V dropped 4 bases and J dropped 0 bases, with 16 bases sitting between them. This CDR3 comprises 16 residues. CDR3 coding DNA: TGTGCCAGCAGCTCCATCGGACAGTCCCCCTCCTACGAGCAGTACTTC. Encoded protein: CASSSIGQSPSYEQYF.

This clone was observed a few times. CDR3: CASSLGAGVNQPQHF. In nucleotides, the CDR3 is TGCGCCAGCAGCTTAGGGGCAGGGGTCAATCAGCCCCAGCATTTT. V usage is TRBV5-1 and J usage is TRBJ1-5, with a possible D match to TRBD1 (6 bases). The CDR3 is made up of 15 amino acids. Trimming took 2 bases from V and 3 from J, leaving 12 bases between them. Germline V gene data show CDR1 as SGHRS and CDR2 as YFSETQ.

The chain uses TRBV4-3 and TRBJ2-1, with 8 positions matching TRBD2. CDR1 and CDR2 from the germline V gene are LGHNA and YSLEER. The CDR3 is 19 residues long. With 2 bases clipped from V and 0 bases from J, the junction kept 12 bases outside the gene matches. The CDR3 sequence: CASSQTHLRGGSSYNEQFF. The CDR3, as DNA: TGCGCCAGCAGCCAAACACACCTCCGGGGGGGAAGCTCCTACAATGAGCAGTTCTTC.

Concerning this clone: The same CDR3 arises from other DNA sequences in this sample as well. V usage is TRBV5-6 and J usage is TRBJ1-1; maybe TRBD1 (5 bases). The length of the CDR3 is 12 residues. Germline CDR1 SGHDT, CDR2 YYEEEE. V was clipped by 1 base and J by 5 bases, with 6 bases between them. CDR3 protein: CASSLRGTEAFF. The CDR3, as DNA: TGTGCCAGCAGCTTGCGGGGGACTGAAGCTTTCTTT. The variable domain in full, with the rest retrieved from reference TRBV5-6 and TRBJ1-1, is DAGVTQSPTHLIKTRGQQVTLRCSPKSGHDTVSWYQQALGQGPQFIFQYYEEEERQRGNFPDRFSGHQFPNYSSELNVNALLLGDSALYLCASSLRGTEAFFGQGTRLTVV.

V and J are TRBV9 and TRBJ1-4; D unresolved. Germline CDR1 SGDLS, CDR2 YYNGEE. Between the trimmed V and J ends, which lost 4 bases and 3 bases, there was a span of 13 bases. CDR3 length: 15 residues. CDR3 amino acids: CASSRRGLANEKLFF. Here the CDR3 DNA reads TGTGCCAGCAGCCGTAGAGGGTTGGCTAATGAAAAACTGTTTTTT.

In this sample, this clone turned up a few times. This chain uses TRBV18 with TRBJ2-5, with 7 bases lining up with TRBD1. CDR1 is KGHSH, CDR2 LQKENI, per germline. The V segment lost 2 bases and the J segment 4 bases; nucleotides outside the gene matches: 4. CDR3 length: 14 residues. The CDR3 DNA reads TGTGCCAGCTCACCAAGGGACAGCCTAGAGACCCAGTACTTC. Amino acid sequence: CASSPRDSLETQYF.

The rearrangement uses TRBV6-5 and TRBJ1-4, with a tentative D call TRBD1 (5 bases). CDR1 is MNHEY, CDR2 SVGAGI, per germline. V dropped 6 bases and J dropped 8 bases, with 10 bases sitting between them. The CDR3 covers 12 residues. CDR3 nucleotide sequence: TGTGCCAGCAGCGGGCAGGGCGAAAAACTGTTTTTT. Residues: CASSGQGEKLFF.

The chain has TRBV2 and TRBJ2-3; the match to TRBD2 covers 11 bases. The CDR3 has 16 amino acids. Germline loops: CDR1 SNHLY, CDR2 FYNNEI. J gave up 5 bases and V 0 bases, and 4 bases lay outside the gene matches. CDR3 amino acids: CASSEAASGGLDTQYF. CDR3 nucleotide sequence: TGTGCCAGCAGTGAAGCGGCTAGCGGGGGGTTAGATACGCAGTATTTT.

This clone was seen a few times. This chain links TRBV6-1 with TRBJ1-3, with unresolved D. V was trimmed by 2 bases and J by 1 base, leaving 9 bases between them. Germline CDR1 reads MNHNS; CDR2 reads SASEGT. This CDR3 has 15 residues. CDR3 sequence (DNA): TGTGCCAGCAGTGAATTGGTTTTTTCTGGAAACACCATATATTTT. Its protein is CASSELVFSGNTIYF.

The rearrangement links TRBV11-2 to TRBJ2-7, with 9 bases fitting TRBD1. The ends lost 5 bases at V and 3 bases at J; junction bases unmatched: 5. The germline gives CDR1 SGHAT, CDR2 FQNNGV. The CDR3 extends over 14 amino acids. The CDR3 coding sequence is TGTGCCAGCAGCCAACGGGACAGGGTCTACGAGCAGTACTTC. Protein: CASSQRDRVYEQYF.

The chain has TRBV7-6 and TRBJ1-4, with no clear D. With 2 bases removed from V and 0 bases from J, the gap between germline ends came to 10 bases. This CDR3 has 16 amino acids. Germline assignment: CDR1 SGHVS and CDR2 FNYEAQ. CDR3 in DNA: TGTGCCAGCAGCTTAACTGTAGGTGCAACTAATGAAAAACTGTTTTTT. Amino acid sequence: CASSLTVGATNEKLFF.

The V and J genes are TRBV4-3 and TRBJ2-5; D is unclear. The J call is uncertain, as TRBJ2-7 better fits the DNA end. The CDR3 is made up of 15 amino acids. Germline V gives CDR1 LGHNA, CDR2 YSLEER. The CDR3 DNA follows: TGCGCCAGCAGCCAAGATTGGGCTAGTAGGAACGAGCAGTACTTC. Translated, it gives CASSQDWASRNEQYF.

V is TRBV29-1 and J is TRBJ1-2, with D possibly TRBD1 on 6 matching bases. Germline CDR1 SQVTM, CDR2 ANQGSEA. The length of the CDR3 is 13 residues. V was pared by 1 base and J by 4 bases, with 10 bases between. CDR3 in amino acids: CSVEGGQVYGYTF. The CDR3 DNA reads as TGCAGCGTTGAAGGGGGGCAGGTCTATGGCTACACCTTC.

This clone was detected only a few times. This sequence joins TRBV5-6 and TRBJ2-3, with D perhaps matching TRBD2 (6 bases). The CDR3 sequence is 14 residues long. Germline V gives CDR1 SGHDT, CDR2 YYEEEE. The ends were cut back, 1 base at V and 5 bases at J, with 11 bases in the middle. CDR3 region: CASSLRAGLDTQYF. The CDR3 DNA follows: TGTGCCAGCAGCTTGAGGGCGGGGTTAGATACGCAGTATTTT.

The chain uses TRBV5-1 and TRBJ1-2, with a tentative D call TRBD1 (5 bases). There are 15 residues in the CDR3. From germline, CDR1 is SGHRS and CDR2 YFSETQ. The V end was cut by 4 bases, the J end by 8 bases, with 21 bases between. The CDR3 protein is CASSEMGRTTGGYTF. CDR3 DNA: TGCGCCAGCAGCGAAATGGGTCGGACAACTGGCGGCTACACCTTC.

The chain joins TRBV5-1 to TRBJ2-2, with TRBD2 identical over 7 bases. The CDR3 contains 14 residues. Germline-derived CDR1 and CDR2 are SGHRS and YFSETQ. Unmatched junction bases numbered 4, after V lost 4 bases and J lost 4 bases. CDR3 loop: CASSGTSVTGELFF. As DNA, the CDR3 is TGCGCCAGCAGCGGTACTAGCGTCACCGGGGAGCTGTTTTTT. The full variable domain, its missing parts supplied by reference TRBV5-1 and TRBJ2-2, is KAGVTQTPRYLIKTRGQQVTLSCSPISGHRSVSWYQQTPGQGLQFLFEYFSETQRNKGNFPGRFSGRQFSNSRSEMNVSTLELGDSALYLCASSGTSVTGELFFGEGSRLTVL.